These T cell receptor beta chains were read from a single sample in a study of post-analysis software for immune sequencing data. TCRdb used MiXCR to reprocess the PCR reads, holding one entry per CDR3 protein. The sample has over 300,000 distinct CDR3 sequences; around 33% are singletons. The sequenced sample was blood. These receptors came from a girl aged 5 to 17 with multiple sclerosis. Each CDR3 is given with its conserved first and last residue. Only some rows state a clone size, as once, few, many or a class for expanded clones.

>NA|TRBV13
CASTSGGSNYGYTF
>once|TRBV19
CASSIGAGNQPQHF
>NA|TRBV12-3/TRBV12-4
CASSLTVEDGYTF
>NA|TRBV24-1
CATSTSGGGDTQYF
>NA|TRBV27
CASSLLTGTREKLFF
>few|TRBV12-3/TRBV12-4
CASAIRGREKTFF
>many|TRBV28
CASLKSGANVLTF
>few|TRBV2
CASTSTGGRQETQYF
>NA|TRBV7-9
CASSSFVADTQYF
>NA|TRBV24-1
CATSDGTENIQYF
>NA|TRBV9
CASSDGRPQETQYF
>NA|TRBV28
CASRPSGRSYEQYF
>NA|TRBV5-1
CASSGPDRGTEAFF
>NA|TRBV15
CATSRGTGSYEQYF
>many|TRBV12-3/TRBV12-4
CASSLGREQYF
>NA|TRBV5-1
CASSLGQGFYADTQYF
>NA|TRBV12-3/TRBV12-4
CASSQGAAGANVLTF
>many|TRBV6-1
CASSEALRAGVFYEQYF
>few|TRBV6-5
CASSDRRETQYF
>few|TRBV20-1
CSAREGAVLRETQYF
>few|TRBV10-3
CAISEGAGGPGTEAFF
>few|TRBV5-1
CASSLGHRVRSTDTQYF
>NA|TRBV15
CATSGGRGPLHRWDTEAFF
>NA|TRBV3-1
CASSQGRTVITDTQYF
>many|TRBV7-2
CASSLEDSYYGYTF
>NA|TRBV7-2
CASSQGQATSYEQYF
>few|TRBV20-1
CSARDPIRAYGYTF
>NA|TRBV10-3
CANSDSSYEQYF
>NA|TRBV5-6
CASSLAAGIKARSYEQYF
>once|TRBV5-6
CASSPFQRGHEQFF
>few|TRBV20-1
CSAGYSGDGDEQFF
>NA|TRBV13
CASSYRTSGVADTQYF
>NA|TRBV5-1
CASSPYEGDYTLAKNIQYF
>NA|TRBV27
CASSLLGGATDTQYF
>NA|TRBV20-1
CSARDRLPSPTYEQYF
>few|TRBV7-2
CASSSRPAGAPSSYNEQFF
>few|TRBV4-1
CASRDGFADEKLFF
>NA|TRBV5-1
CASSFGTGLDNEQFF
>NA|TRBV3-1
CASSRTRGSGEQYF
>NA|TRBV12-3/TRBV12-4
CASSLYIAGTGGELFF
>many|TRBV5-6
CASSLSGGETQYF
>NA|TRBV2
CASSPRQPYSNQPQHF
>few|TRBV2
CASRDSRYQPQHF
>few|TRBV7-9
CASSFQGPINEKLFF
>few|TRBV12-3/TRBV12-4
CASSLTAGGHNEQFF
>few|TRBV5-1
CASSPDPGNNQPQHF
>once|TRBV4-3
CASSHNSRTGGYTF
>NA|TRBV4-2
CASSQVEVTDTQYF
>NA|TRBV19
CASSISPAGQRLYEQYF
>NA|TRBV9
CASSVGGRGTDTQYF